One sample yielded the 24 T cell receptor beta chains listed below, sequenced in a study of blood T cell repertoires in COVID-19. Libraries were prepared by immunoSEQ multiplex PCR; TCRdb keeps only in-frame clonotypes and omits some of them. The data show 130,000 or so clones, with roughly 88% seen just once and about a tenth held by the top ten. What was sequenced was peripheral blood. The receptors were gathered from a man aged 50-60 years with acute or convalescent COVID-19.

The gene calls are TRBV10-2 and TRBJ1-2; no definite D call. With 3 bases removed from V and 1 base from J, the gap between germline ends came to 6 bases. The CDR3 totals 13 residues. From germline, CDR1 is WSHSY and CDR2 SAAADI. In DNA form, the CDR3 reads TGCGCCAGCAGTGAACTTCTTAACTATGGCTACACCTTC. Residues: CASSELLNYGYTF.

The chain has TRBV11-2 and TRBJ2-6, with D tentatively TRBD2 (6 bases). The V end was cut by 0 bases, the J end by 1 base, with 13 bases between. This CDR3 has 18 residues. Germline V gene sequence: CDR1 SGHAT, CDR2 FQNNGV. CDR3 amino acids: CASSLEGRAGSGANVLTF. CDR3 sequence (DNA): TGTGCCAGCAGCTTAGAGGGCCGGGCGGGATCTGGGGCCAACGTCCTGACTTTC.

The gene calls are TRBV10-2 and TRBJ1-2, with 7 bases lining up with TRBD1. Germline lookup yields CDR1 WSHSY and CDR2 SAAADI. Trimming cost V 2 bases and J 4 bases; bases outside gene matches: 1. The CDR3 is 13 residues long. The CDR3 region has the DNA TGCGCCAGCAGTGAGAGACAGGGCTATGGCTACACCTTC. Amino acid sequence: CASSERQGYGYTF.

The rearrangement joins TRBV2 to TRBJ1-1, with TRBD1 identical over 7 bases. This CDR3 is built from 15 residues. Germline V gives CDR1 SNHLY, CDR2 FYNNEI. J gave up 1 base and V 6 bases, and 8 bases lay outside the gene matches. Here the CDR3 reads CASRYLDRQNTEAFF. For the CDR3, the DNA is TGTGCCAGCAGATATTTGGACAGGCAGAACACTGAAGCTTTCTTT.

The V and J genes are TRBV29-1 and TRBJ1-1; a weak D match, TRBD1 (6 bases). Germline V gene lookup returns CDR1 SQVTM and CDR2 ANQGSEA. V was cut by 2 bases and J by 4 bases, with 26 bases left in between. The CDR3 length is 18 residues. CDR3 sequence reads: CSVEFAKGGPPRGTEAFF. CDR3 coding DNA: TGCAGCGTTGAATTCGCGAAAGGGGGTCCTCCCCGAGGCACTGAAGCTTTCTTT.

This clone was seen only once. The chain uses TRBV5-1 and TRBJ2-5; D possibly corresponds to TRBD2 (6 bases). The CDR3 runs to 16 residues. The germline V gene encodes CDR1 SGHRS and CDR2 YFSETQ. V was pared by 5 bases and J by 2 bases, with 19 bases between. The CDR3 coding sequence is TGCGCCAGCAGGTCCATGAGAGTGGGGGGACAAGAGACCCAGTACTTC. It codes for CASRSMRVGGQETQYF.

In DNA form, the CDR3 reads TGCGCCAGCAGCTTGGAGGGACAGGCAGGTCAGCCCCAGCATTTT. Translating it yields CASSLEGQAGQPQHF. This chain uses TRBV5-1 with TRBJ1-5; TRBD1 agrees at 8 bases. The CDR3 length is 15 residues. Germline loops: CDR1 SGHRS, CDR2 YFSETQ. Trimming cost V 0 bases and J 6 bases; bases outside gene matches: 5. Looking up the rest from reference TRBV5-1 and TRBJ1-5 gives the full variable domain: KAGVTQTPRYLIKTRGQQVTLSCSPISGHRSVSWYQQTPGQGLQFLFEYFSETQRNKGNFPGRFSGRQFSNSRSEMNVSTLELGDSALYLCASSLEGQAGQPQHFGDGTRLSIL.

The chain employs TRBV5-1 and TRBJ1-4, with D possibly TRBD1 on 5 matching bases. V was shortened by 0 bases and J by 7 bases, with 13 bases between the two germline ends. The length of the CDR3 is 15 residues. CDR1 and CDR2 (germline): SGHRS, YFSETQ. CDR3 sequence: CASSLAAGRGEKLFF. The DNA of the CDR3 is TGCGCCAGCAGCTTGGCGGCGGGGCGAGGTGAAAAACTGTTTTTT.

The chain has TRBV5-1 and TRBJ1-3; D uncertain. V dropped 3 bases and J dropped 6 bases, with 10 bases sitting between them. Germline CDR1 is SGHRS and CDR2 is YFSETQ. This CDR3 has 13 amino acids. The CDR3 loop is CASSSAGINTIYF. CDR3 DNA: TGCGCCAGCAGCTCCGCCGGGATAAACACCATATATTTT. Combining the CDR3 with reference TRBV5-1 and TRBJ1-3 gives the whole variable domain KAGVTQTPRYLIKTRGQQVTLSCSPISGHRSVSWYQQTPGQGLQFLFEYFSETQRNKGNFPGRFSGRQFSNSRSEMNVSTLELGDSALYLCASSSAGINTIYFGEGSWLTVV.

This rearrangement joins TRBV5-1 to TRBJ2-7; 7 bases align to TRBD2. The germline V gene has CDR1 SGHRS and CDR2 YFSETQ. This CDR3 contains 16 residues. The J segment lost 2 bases and the V segment lost 2 bases, leaving 10 bases of the junction unmatched. The CDR3 sequence: CASSFSGRAAAYEQYF. As DNA, the CDR3 is TGCGCCAGCAGCTTTAGCGGGCGGGCGGCGGCCTACGAGCAGTACTTC.

The V call is TRBV27, the J call TRBJ2-5, with TRBD2 identical over 8 bases. Germline lookup yields CDR1 MNHEY and CDR2 SMNVEV (reference sequence). J was trimmed by 0 bases and V by 8 bases; bases with no gene match: 20. The CDR3 is 19 amino acids. As DNA, the CDR3 is TGTGCCAGCGCGGGACGGGGGTTAGCGGGAAGGGGGTACCAAGAGACCCAGTACTTC. This encodes CASAGRGLAGRGYQETQYF.

V is TRBV19 and J is TRBJ2-5, with D possibly matching TRBD2 (5 bases). The CDR3 has 12 residues. V was shortened by 9 bases and J by 5 bases, with 13 bases between the two germline ends. CDR1 is LNHDA and CDR2 is SQIVND in the germline V gene (reference sequence). CDR3 protein: CASRRGMETQYF. Written as DNA, the CDR3 is TGTGCCAGCCGACGGGGTATGGAGACCCAGTACTTC.

V is TRBV5-5 and J is TRBJ1-5; D perhaps matches TRBD1 (6 bases). This CDR3 comprises 13 residues. Between the trimmed V and J ends, which lost 0 bases and 5 bases, there was a span of 6 bases. Germline V gene lookup returns CDR1 SGHKS and CDR2 YYEKEE (reference sequence). CDR3 nucleotide sequence: TGTGCCAGCAGCTTGGACAGGGATCAGCCCCAGCATTTT. This translates into CASSLDRDQPQHF.

This clone was detected only once. This chain connects TRBV6-5 to TRBJ2-1; TRBD2 is a possible D gene (5 bases). Per germline, CDR1 MNHEY and CDR2 SVGAGI. CDR3 length equals 15 residues. V lost 7 bases, J lost 4 bases, and 17 bases lay in between. The CDR3 nucleotides read TGTGCCAGCACAAAGGCGGGCGAAGGTTACAATGAGCAGTTCTTC. Translating it yields CASTKAGEGYNEQFF.

This rearrangement joins TRBV4-1 to TRBJ2-1; 10 positions agree with TRBD2. The J segment lost 8 bases and the V segment lost 4 bases, leaving 5 bases of the junction unmatched. The germline V gene has CDR1 MGHRA and CDR2 YSYEKL. There are 14 residues in the CDR3. CDR3 sequence: CASSPRTSGYEQFF. The CDR3 DNA sequence: TGCGCCAGCAGCCCCCGGACTAGCGGATATGAGCAGTTCTTC.

The chain joins TRBV19 to TRBJ2-2, with TRBD2 matching 8 bases. This CDR3 is built from 15 residues. V gave up 6 bases and J gave up 7 bases; unmatched junction bases: 10. In germline, CDR1 is LNHDA, CDR2 SQIVND (reference sequence). As DNA, the CDR3 is TGTGCCAGTAGGTTCCCGGGGGGGGCCGGCGGGGAGCTGTTTTTT. Translating gives CASRFPGGAGGELFF.

The V call is TRBV18, the J call TRBJ1-5, with a weak D call TRBD1 (6 bases). Between the trimmed V and J ends, which lost 2 bases and 3 bases, there was a span of 8 bases. Germline V gene sequence: CDR1 KGHSH, CDR2 LQKENI. The length of the CDR3 is 14 residues. This CDR3 reads CASSPNRDNQPQHF. CDR3 bases: TGTGCCAGCTCACCAAACAGGGACAATCAGCCCCAGCATTTT. Full variable domain (remainder filled in from reference TRBV18 and TRBJ1-5): NAGVMQNPRHLVRRRGQEARLRCSPMKGHSHVYWYRQLPEEGLKFMVYLQKENIIDESGMPKERFSAEFPKEGPSILRIQQVVRGDSAAYFCASSPNRDNQPQHFGDGTRLSIL.

The J gene is TRBJ2-2, the V gene TRBV10-2, with 11 positions matching TRBD1. CDR3 size: 17 residues. Per the germline V gene, CDR1 is WSHSY and CDR2 is SAAADI. The junction had 9 bases not matched to a gene; V was cut back by 5 bases and J by 4 bases. CDR3 DNA: TGCGCCAGCAGTCGCAAGGGACAGGGGGTTACCACCGGGGAGCTGTTTTTT. This encodes CASSRKGQGVTTGELFF.

This chain links TRBV5-4 with TRBJ1-1; D ambiguous. With 3 bases removed from V and 1 base from J, the gap between germline ends came to 10 bases. The CDR3 spans 14 residues. Per germline, CDR1 SGHNT and CDR2 YYREEE (reference sequence). DNA of the CDR3: TGTGCCAGCAGCTCCCCGAGTGAGAACACTGAAGCTTTCTTT. This translates into CASSSPSENTEAFF.

The chain is built from TRBV20-1 and TRBJ1-2, with 9 bases fitting TRBD1. The germline V gene encodes CDR1 DFQATT and CDR2 SNEGSKA (reference sequence). The CDR3 covers 13 residues. J was trimmed by 4 bases and V by 5 bases; bases with no gene match: 5. The CDR3 here is CSARGQGFYGYTF. In DNA, the CDR3 is TGCAGTGCTCGTGGACAGGGGTTCTATGGCTACACCTTC.

The chain joins TRBV5-5 to TRBJ2-2; D not resolved. V was trimmed by 4 bases and J by 0 bases, leaving 13 bases between them. This CDR3 region has 16 residues. Germline CDR1 and CDR2: SGHKS and YYEKEE (reference sequence). CDR3 DNA sequence: TGTGCCAGCAGCCCTATGGTCGTTCCGAACACCGGGGAGCTGTTTTTT. It translates to CASSPMVVPNTGELFF. The variable domain in full, completed from reference TRBV5-5 and TRBJ2-2, reads DAGVTQSPTHLIKTRGQQVTLRCSPISGHKSVSWYQQVLGQGPQFIFQYYEKEERGRGNFPDRFSARQFPNYSSELNVNALLLGDSALYLCASSPMVVPNTGELFFGEGSRLTVL.

This clone has a single count. The CDR3 region is CASSPTGTGQETQYF. Here the CDR3 DNA reads TGTGCCAGCAGTCCTACCGGGACAGGGCAGGAGACCCAGTACTTC. This chain links TRBV27 with TRBJ2-5, with TRBD1 identical over 9 bases. The CDR3 has 15 residues. The junction had 9 bases not matched to a gene; V was cut back by 5 bases and J by 5 bases. Germline V gene sequence: CDR1 MNHEY, CDR2 SMNVEV (reference sequence).

This clone was recorded at least ten times. The rearrangement uses TRBV9 and TRBJ1-6; no definite D call. There are 13 residues in the CDR3. Trimming shortened V by 4 bases and J by 7 bases, and 9 bases separated the two germline ends. In germline, CDR1 is SGDLS, CDR2 YYNGEE. CDR3 sequence reads: CASSPEVNSPLHF. DNA of the CDR3: TGTGCCAGCAGCCCGGAGGTGAATTCACCCCTCCACTTT.

The CDR3 DNA is TGTGCCAGCAGGCCAGGGGACAGATGGAATTCACCCCTCCACTTT. It encodes CASRPGDRWNSPLHF. J is TRBJ1-6 and V is TRBV27, with 7 bases lining up with TRBD1. This CDR3 spans 15 amino acids. V lost 6 bases and J lost 7; bases outside the gene matches: 9. Germline CDR1 and CDR2: MNHEY and SMNVEV (reference sequence).